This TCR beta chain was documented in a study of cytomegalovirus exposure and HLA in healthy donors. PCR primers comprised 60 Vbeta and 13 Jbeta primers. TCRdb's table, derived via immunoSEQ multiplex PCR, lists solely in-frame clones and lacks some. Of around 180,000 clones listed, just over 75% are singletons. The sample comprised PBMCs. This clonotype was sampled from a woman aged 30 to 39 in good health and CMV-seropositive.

In DNA, the CDR3 is TGCGCCAGCAGCTCAGCCACTAGAACCGGGGAGCTGTTTTTT. Translation gives CASSSATRTGELFF. The chain couples TRBV5-1 to TRBJ2-2; D possibly corresponds to TRBD2 (5 bases). This CDR3 has 14 residues. Germline V gives CDR1 SGHRS, CDR2 YFSETQ. With 3 bases removed from V and 5 bases from J, the gap between germline ends came to 11 bases.